One and the same sample provided the 3 T cell receptor beta chains below, sequenced in a study of liver allograft versus peripheral blood T cells. At the level of the study: Comparisons were made between T cell receptor repertoires found in transplanted livers and those circulating in recipients' peripheral blood.

TCRdb independently ran MiXCR on the reads; one entry per CDR3 protein. The sample has some 9,200 distinct CDR3 sequences; approximately 16% are singletons. Source of these receptors: a human patient who had a liver transplant. Some T cells may be graft donor cells.

Note on this clonotype: At one of its ends the junction is not consistent with the germline gene, which may arise from a read error. The chain carries TRBV5-5 and TRBJ2-5, with TRBD2 matching 8 bases. Germline V gene sequence: CDR1 SGHKS, CDR2 YYEKEE (reference sequence). The CDR3 contains 15 residues. DNA of the CDR3: TGTGCCAGCATCTTGAACGGAGCGGGAGAGGAGACCCAGTACTTC. Residues: CASILNGAGEETQYF.

This clonotype has more than one count but fewer than ten. This chain connects TRBV28 to TRBJ2-1, with 10 positions matching TRBD2. This CDR3 comprises 15 residues. The junction had 6 bases not matched to a gene; V was cut back by 5 bases and J by 5 bases. Germline-derived CDR1 and CDR2 are MDHEN and SYDVKM. The CDR3: CASSDTSGANNEQFF. CDR3 sequence (DNA): TGTGCCAGCAGTGATACTAGCGGGGCGAACAATGAGCAGTTCTTC.

As for this clonotype: This clone may be a read error of a much larger clone one base away. Without the conserved terminal phenylalanine or tryptophan, this CDR3 likely stems from a read error. V gene TRBV6-1 combines with J gene TRBJ2-7, with D perhaps assigned TRBD1 or TRBD2 (6 bases each). The CDR3 runs to 14 residues. Germline V gives CDR1 MNHNS, CDR2 SASEGT. Trimming cost V 6 bases and J 3 bases, with 15 bases left between them. The CDR3 loop is CASSLSGANYEQYL. The CDR3 DNA sequence: TGTGCCAGCAGCCTATCGGGGGCCAACTACGAGCAGTACCTC.